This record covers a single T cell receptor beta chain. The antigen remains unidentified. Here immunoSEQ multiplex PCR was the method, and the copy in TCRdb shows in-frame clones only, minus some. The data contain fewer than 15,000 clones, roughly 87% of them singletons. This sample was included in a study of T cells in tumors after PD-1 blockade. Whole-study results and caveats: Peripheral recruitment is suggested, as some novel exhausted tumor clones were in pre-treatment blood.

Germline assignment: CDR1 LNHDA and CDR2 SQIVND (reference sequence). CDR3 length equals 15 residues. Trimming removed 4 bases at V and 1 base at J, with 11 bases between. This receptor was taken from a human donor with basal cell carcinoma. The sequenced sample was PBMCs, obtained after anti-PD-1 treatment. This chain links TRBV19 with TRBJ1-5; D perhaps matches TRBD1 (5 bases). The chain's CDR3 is CASSRGSGSNQPQHF. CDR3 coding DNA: TGTGCCAGTAGTAGGGGGTCGGGGAGCAATCAGCCCCAGCATTTT.